The 30 T cell receptor beta chains given below trace back to one sample, sequenced in a study of blood T cell repertoires in COVID-19. Clones were sequenced by immunoSEQ multiplex PCR, and TCRdb holds only the in-frame ones, with some missing. Of 300,000 to 350,000 clones in the sample, 87% were seen once. Sequenced input: peripheral blood. The receptors stem from a young man with active or convalescent COVID-19.

This clone turned up a few times. The chain has TRBV7-3 and TRBJ2-5; D unclear. This CDR3 contains 15 residues. Deletions cut 1 base from V and 9 bases from J, with 18 bases between. Germline V gene sequence: CDR1 SGHTA, CDR2 FQGTGA. The CDR3 DNA reads TGTGCCAGCAGCTTAAATGCAGGAACCTGGTCAGCCCAGTACTTC. Protein sequence: CASSLNAGTWSAQYF.

The rearrangement joins TRBV3-1 (or the pseudogene TRBV3-2) to TRBJ2-3; TRBD1 matches at 7 bases. The V and J ends lost 4 bases and 6 bases, in that order; junction bases with no gene match: 7. The CDR3 consists of 14 residues. Looked up from germline, CDR1 is LGHDT and CDR2 is YNNKEL (reference sequence). CDR3 coding DNA: TGTGCCAGCAGCCGGGGATCCAGGGGGGATACGCAGTATTTT. Translation: CASSRGSRGDTQYF.

The rearrangement links TRBV18 to TRBJ2-2; 7 bases match TRBD1. CDR1 is KGHSH, CDR2 LQKENI, per germline. This CDR3 is built from 14 residues. V was clipped by 4 bases and J by 5 bases; unmatched bases: 4. In nucleotides, the CDR3 is TGTGCCAGCTCACAACAGGGGAGTACCGGGGAGCTGTTTTTT. Translating it yields CASSQQGSTGELFF. The complete variable domain, with remaining parts taken from reference TRBV18 and TRBJ2-2, reads NAGVMQNPRHLVRRRGQEARLRCSPMKGHSHVYWYRQLPEEGLKFMVYLQKENIIDESGMPKERFSAEFPKEGPSILRIQQVVRGDSAAYFCASSQQGSTGELFFGEGSRLTVL.

The J gene is TRBJ2-1, the V gene TRBV27, with 9 bases aligning to TRBD2. The CDR3 is made up of 17 amino acids. After removal of 2 bases from V and 4 bases from J, the junction contained 9 bases not matched to a gene. Looked up from germline, CDR1 is MNHEY and CDR2 is SMNVEV (reference sequence). For the CDR3, the DNA is TGTGCCAGCAGTTTAATTTTTCCGAGCGGGGGGTACAATGAGCAGTTCTTC. Translating it yields CASSLIFPSGGYNEQFF.

The V and J genes are TRBV29-1 and TRBJ1-5, with TRBD1 as a possible D gene (6 bases). The CDR3 is made up of 13 amino acids. Germline V CDR1 and CDR2: SQVTM, ANQGSEA. Trimming stripped 5 bases from V and 5 bases from J, with 13 bases between. The CDR3 reads CSVRRGMDQPQHF. Written as DNA, the CDR3 is TGCAGCGTTCGAAGGGGGATGGATCAGCCCCAGCATTTT.

The rearrangement links TRBV5-5 to TRBJ1-6; weak D call: TRBD1 (5 bases). The V gene's germline CDR1 is SGHKS and CDR2 YYEKEE (reference sequence). The CDR3 runs to 14 residues. The ends were cut back, 1 base at V and 13 bases at J, with 15 bases in the middle. In nucleotides, the CDR3 is TGTGCCAGCAGCTTGTTCCAGGGTATCTCGCCCCTCCACTTT. Translation: CASSLFQGISPLHF.

The chain carries TRBV10-3 and TRBJ1-6; TRBD1 aligns across 8 bases. CDR1 is ENHRY, CDR2 SYGVKD, per germline. V was pared by 6 bases and J by 5 bases, with 6 bases of the junction left unmatched. The CDR3 contains 15 residues. The CDR3 DNA reads TGTGCCATCAGCCCAGGGACAGGCAATAATTCACCCCTCCACTTT. Its protein product is CAISPGTGNNSPLHF.

The sample holds one count of this clone. The V and J genes are TRBV9 and TRBJ1-4, with 8 bases fitting TRBD1. Germline values: CDR1 SGDLS, CDR2 YYNGEE. The CDR3 has 15 residues. The ends lost 3 bases at V and 8 bases at J; junction bases unmatched: 9. The CDR3, as DNA: TGTGCCAGCAGCGCCCAGGGGGCGCGGAGCGAAAAACTGTTTTTT. Translated: CASSAQGARSEKLFF.

V is TRBV5-5 and J is TRBJ2-1, with 9 bases lining up with TRBD2. The CDR3 contains 15 residues. Germline trimming cut 5 bases from V and 4 bases from J; bases unmatched to any gene: 7. The germline V gene has CDR1 SGHKS and CDR2 YYEKEE (reference sequence). CDR3 DNA: TGTGCCAGCAGTTCAATAGCGGGAGTATACAATGAGCAGTTCTTC. It codes for CASSSIAGVYNEQFF.

This sequence joins TRBV5-4 and TRBJ2-1, with TRBD2 identical over 10 bases. The V gene end was trimmed by 4 bases and the J gene end by 3 bases; junction bases not matched to a gene: 10. There are 17 residues in the CDR3. The germline gives CDR1 SGHNT, CDR2 YYREEE (reference sequence). The CDR3 DNA sequence: TGTGCCAGCAGCCGTTTTCGGACTAGCGGACTCTACAATGAGCAGTTCTTC. Encoded protein: CASSRFRTSGLYNEQFF.

The chain recombines TRBV28 with TRBJ1-5; no firm D call. CDR3 size: 16 residues. The germline CDR1 and CDR2 sequences are MDHEN and SYDVKM. The ends were cut back, 5 bases at V and 0 bases at J, with 14 bases in the middle. This chain's CDR3 is CASSHSLLDSNQPQHF. For the CDR3, the DNA is TGTGCCAGCAGTCACAGCCTGTTAGATAGCAATCAGCCCCAGCATTTT.

The chain recombines TRBV18 with TRBJ1-4; no firm D call. V dropped 2 bases and J dropped 8 bases, with 12 bases sitting between them. The germline gives CDR1 KGHSH, CDR2 LQKENI. The CDR3 length is 14 residues. CDR3 residues: CASSPYKQVEKLFF. The DNA for the CDR3 is TGTGCCAGCTCACCATATAAGCAGGTCGAAAAACTGTTTTTT.

This clone appeared once. The rearrangement uses TRBV7-7 and TRBJ1-6; a possible D gene is TRBD1 (6 bases). The V end was cut by 5 bases, the J end by 0 bases, with 14 bases between. The CDR3 extends over 17 amino acids. Germline CDR1 is SSHAT and CDR2 is FNYEAQ (reference sequence). CDR3 nucleotide sequence: TGTGCCAGCAGCCCCTCCCAGGGGTTCTCCTATAATTCACCCCTCCACTTT. Its translation: CASSPSQGFSYNSPLHF.

This clone appeared once. The V and J genes are TRBV2 and TRBJ1-6; 7 bases map to TRBD1. This CDR3 comprises 14 residues. Looked up from germline, CDR1 is SNHLY and CDR2 is FYNNEI. J gave up 10 bases and V 6 bases, and 9 bases lay outside the gene matches. Written as DNA, the CDR3 is TGTGCCAGCAGCCGCGCGACAGGGTTGTCACCCCTCCACTTT. It codes for CASSRATGLSPLHF.

This chain links TRBV29-1 with TRBJ2-3; 7 positions match TRBD2. With V trimmed by 7 bases and J by 5 bases, 9 bases remained unmatched. CDR3 length: 13 amino acids. The germline gives CDR1 SQVTM, CDR2 ANQGSEA. As DNA, the CDR3 is TGCAGCGCCCTAGCGGAGAGGAGAGATACGCAGTATTTT. Translated: CSALAERRDTQYF.

The rearrangement joins TRBV24-1 to TRBJ1-2, with D maybe TRBD1 (6 bases). The CDR3 length is 18 residues. CDR1 is KGHDR and CDR2 is SFDVKD in the germline V gene. The V gene lost 5 bases and the J gene lost 4 bases, with 25 bases spanning the gap. CDR3 amino acids: CATSASSGVLTGTYGYTF. CDR3 bases: TGTGCCACCAGTGCTTCTTCAGGGGTCCTTACGGGGACCTATGGCTACACCTTC.

The CDR3 bases are TGCGCCAGCAGCCAGACTAGCGGGAGGAAGCAGTTCTTC. Its translation: CASSQTSGRKQFF. The rearrangement uses TRBV10-2 and TRBJ2-1; 13 bases are a match to TRBD2. The CDR3 has 13 amino acids. In germline, CDR1 is WSHSY, CDR2 SAAADI. With 6 bases clipped from V and 11 bases from J, the junction kept 4 bases outside the gene matches.

The chain uses TRBV5-4 and TRBJ2-7, with TRBD1 matching over 9 bases. Germline V lookup: CDR1 SGHNT, CDR2 YYREEE (reference sequence). V dropped 1 base and J dropped 6; count of bases not matched to a gene: 17. The CDR3 length is 18 residues. In DNA form, the CDR3 reads TGTGCCAGCAGCTTGTTGTCGGGGACAGGGATTTTGTCGGGCGAGCAGTACTTC. Translation: CASSLLSGTGILSGEQYF.

The chain has TRBV6-5 and TRBJ2-7; 7 bases are shared with TRBD1. CDR1 and CDR2 (germline): MNHEY, SVGAGI. This CDR3 has 15 residues. J was trimmed by 0 bases and V by 2 bases; bases with no gene match: 4. The CDR3 DNA sequence: TGTGCCAGCAGTTACGACAGGGCCCACTCCTACGAGCAGTACTTC. Protein sequence: CASSYDRAHSYEQYF.

This clone was observed once. The chain joins TRBV2 to TRBJ2-4; the D gene is possibly TRBD2 (6 bases). V was shortened by 0 bases and J by 4 bases, with 10 bases between the two germline ends. The CDR3 length is 15 residues. Germline CDR1 reads SNHLY; CDR2 reads FYNNEI. CDR3 amino acids: CASSEARDGKNIQYF. The CDR3 nucleotides read TGTGCCAGCAGTGAAGCGCGGGACGGAAAAAACATTCAGTACTTC.

V and J are TRBV6-5 and TRBJ1-2, with D tentatively TRBD1 (5 bases). The CDR3 runs 13 residues. The germline CDR1 and CDR2 sequences are MNHEY and SVGAGI. The V end was cut by 3 bases, the J end by 3 bases, with 8 bases between. The DNA for the CDR3 is TGTGCCAGCAGTTATCCGGGGGACTATGGCTACACCTTC. It yields the protein CASSYPGDYGYTF.

CDR3 sequence (DNA): TGTGCCAGCACCACGACAGACCAAGAGACCCAGTACTTC. Translated: CASTTTDQETQYF. The chain has TRBV6-5 and TRBJ2-5; a possible D gene is TRBD1 (5 bases). In germline, CDR1 is MNHEY, CDR2 SVGAGI. V was pared by 7 bases and J by 0 bases, with 9 bases between. This CDR3 comprises 13 residues.

The chain combines TRBV29-1 with TRBJ2-1; perhaps TRBD1 as D (5 bases). This CDR3 is 14 amino acids long. The germline V and J ends were trimmed by 5 bases and 0 bases, with 11 bases remaining between them. Germline CDR1 SQVTM, CDR2 ANQGSEA. CDR3 in amino acids: CSVRRTSSYNEQFF. For the CDR3, the DNA is TGCAGCGTTCGACGGACAAGCTCCTACAATGAGCAGTTCTTC.

This sequence joins TRBV15 and TRBJ2-2; weak D call: TRBD1 (6 bases). The CDR3 spans 14 residues. Germline loops: CDR1 LNHNV, CDR2 YYDKDF (reference sequence). Trimming shortened V by 3 bases and J by 1 base, and 6 bases separated the two germline ends. CDR3 amino acids: CATSRGQNTGELFF. The CDR3, as DNA: TGTGCCACCAGCAGGGGACAGAACACCGGGGAGCTGTTTTTT.

This clone was seen a single time. The CDR3 region has the DNA TGTGCCAGTAGTACTGAGCCGAGCTCCTATAATTCACCCCTCCACTTT. Protein: CASSTEPSSYNSPLHF. The rearrangement uses TRBV19 and TRBJ1-6; no definite D call. This CDR3 has 16 residues. The V and J ends lost 4 bases and 0 bases respectively, with 10 bases between them. The germline gives CDR1 LNHDA, CDR2 SQIVND (reference sequence).

V gene TRBV7-9 combines with J gene TRBJ1-6, with 10 nucleotides matching TRBD1. V lost 5 bases to trimming and J lost 10 bases; unmatched junction nucleotides: 2. CDR3 length: 13 residues. Germline V gene data show CDR1 as SEHNR and CDR2 as FQNEAQ (reference sequence). In DNA, the CDR3 is TGTGCCAGCAGCGGACAGGGGGAGTCACCCCTCCACTTT. As protein: CASSGQGESPLHF.

The V gene is TRBV28, the J gene TRBJ1-2, with 12 positions matching TRBD1. Germline V gene sequence: CDR1 MDHEN, CDR2 SYDVKM. V lost 5 bases and J lost 5; bases outside the gene matches: 12. The CDR3 runs 17 residues. The CDR3 DNA is TGTGCCAGCAGTACCTCCGGGACAGGGGGCACGCCGTATGGCTACACCTTC. Its translation is CASSTSGTGGTPYGYTF.

With respect to this clone: At the DNA level, this CDR3 is encoded by other sequences in the same sample as well. The chain uses TRBV7-9 and TRBJ1-3; D is ambiguous. The CDR3 is 14 residues long. V lost 0 bases and J 3 bases, leaving 6 bases between the germline ends. Germline loops: CDR1 SEHNR, CDR2 FQNEAQ (reference sequence). This CDR3 reads CASSLAGGGNTIYF. CDR3 in DNA: TGTGCCAGCAGCTTAGCCGGCGGTGGAAACACCATATATTTT.

This chain connects TRBV7-9 to TRBJ1-1; D ambiguous. V was cut by 8 bases and J by 0 bases, with 10 bases left in between. This CDR3 has 13 amino acids. From germline, CDR1 is SEHNR and CDR2 FQNEAQ (reference sequence). The CDR3 here is CASRDGMNTEAFF. CDR3 nucleotide sequence: TGTGCCAGCCGGGATGGGATGAACACTGAAGCTTTCTTT.

This clone was detected once. This chain connects TRBV5-5 to TRBJ2-5, with 9 bases that match TRBD1. Per the germline V gene, CDR1 is SGHKS and CDR2 is YYEKEE (reference sequence). The trim removed 2 bases at V and 5 bases at J, leaving 10 bases unmatched. This CDR3 has 16 residues. The chain's CDR3 is CASSLLPWTGEETQYF. CDR3 sequence (DNA): TGTGCCAGCAGCTTACTACCGTGGACAGGGGAGGAGACCCAGTACTTC. Using reference TRBV5-5 and TRBJ2-5 for the parts outside the CDR3, the full variable domain is DAGVTQSPTHLIKTRGQQVTLRCSPISGHKSVSWYQQVLGQGPQFIFQYYEKEERGRGNFPDRFSARQFPNYSSELNVNALLLGDSALYLCASSLLPWTGEETQYFGPGTRLLVL.